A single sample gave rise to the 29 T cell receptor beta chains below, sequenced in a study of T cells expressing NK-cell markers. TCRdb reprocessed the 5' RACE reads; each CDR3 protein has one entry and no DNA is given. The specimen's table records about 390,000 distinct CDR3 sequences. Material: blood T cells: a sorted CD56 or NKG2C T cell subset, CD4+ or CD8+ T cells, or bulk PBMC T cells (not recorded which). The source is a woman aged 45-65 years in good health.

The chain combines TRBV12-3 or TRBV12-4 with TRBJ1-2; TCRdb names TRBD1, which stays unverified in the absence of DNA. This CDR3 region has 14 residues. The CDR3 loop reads CASSPIQGFGGYTF.

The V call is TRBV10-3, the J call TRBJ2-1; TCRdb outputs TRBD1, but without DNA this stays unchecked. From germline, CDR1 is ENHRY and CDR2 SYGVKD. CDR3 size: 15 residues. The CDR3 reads CAIRRDNRGYDEQFF.

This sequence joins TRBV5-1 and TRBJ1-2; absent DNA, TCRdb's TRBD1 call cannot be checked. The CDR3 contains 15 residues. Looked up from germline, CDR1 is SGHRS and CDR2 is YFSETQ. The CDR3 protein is CASSIRDDPNYGYTF. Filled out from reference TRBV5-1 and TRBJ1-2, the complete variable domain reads KAGVTQTPRYLIKTRGQQVTLSCSPISGHRSVSWYQQTPGQGLQFLFEYFSETQRNKGNFPGRFSGRQFSNSRSEMNVSTLELGDSALYLCASSIRDDPNYGYTFGSGTRLTVV.

The CDR3 reads CASSKGRQGRDGYTF. The rearrangement links TRBV12-3 or TRBV12-4 to TRBJ1-2; the TCRdb call, TRBD1, lacks DNA for checking. The CDR3 runs 15 residues.

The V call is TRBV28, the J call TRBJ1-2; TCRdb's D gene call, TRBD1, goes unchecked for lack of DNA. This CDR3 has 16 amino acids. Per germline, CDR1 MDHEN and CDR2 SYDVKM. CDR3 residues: CASTTTRRGTYYGYTF.

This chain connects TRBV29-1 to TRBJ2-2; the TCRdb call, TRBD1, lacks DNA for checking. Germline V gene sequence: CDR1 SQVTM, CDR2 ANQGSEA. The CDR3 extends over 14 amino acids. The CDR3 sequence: CSAGSTTTTGELFF.

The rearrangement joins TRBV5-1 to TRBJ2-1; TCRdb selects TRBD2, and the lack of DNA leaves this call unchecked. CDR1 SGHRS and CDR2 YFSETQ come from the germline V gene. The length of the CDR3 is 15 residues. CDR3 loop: CASSLALAGKGEQFF.

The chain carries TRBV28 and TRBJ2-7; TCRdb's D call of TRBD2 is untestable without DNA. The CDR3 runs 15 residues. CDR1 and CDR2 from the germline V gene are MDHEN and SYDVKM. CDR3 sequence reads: CASSFERGGGYEQYF.

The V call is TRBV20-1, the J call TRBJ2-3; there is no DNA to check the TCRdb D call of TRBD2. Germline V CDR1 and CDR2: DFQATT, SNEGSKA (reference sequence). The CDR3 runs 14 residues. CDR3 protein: CSARSRLVPDTQYF.

The CDR3 loop reads CAWSVQAETGELFF. The chain carries TRBV30 and TRBJ2-2. This CDR3 comprises 14 residues. CDR1 is GTSNPN, CDR2 SVGIG, per germline (reference sequence).

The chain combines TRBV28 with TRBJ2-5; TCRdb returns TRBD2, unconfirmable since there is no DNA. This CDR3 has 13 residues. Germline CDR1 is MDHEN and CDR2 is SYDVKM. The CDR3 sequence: CASSFRDSETQYF.

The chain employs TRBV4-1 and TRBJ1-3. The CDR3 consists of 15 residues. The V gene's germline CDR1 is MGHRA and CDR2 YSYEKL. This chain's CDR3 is CASSLSRTSGNTIYF.

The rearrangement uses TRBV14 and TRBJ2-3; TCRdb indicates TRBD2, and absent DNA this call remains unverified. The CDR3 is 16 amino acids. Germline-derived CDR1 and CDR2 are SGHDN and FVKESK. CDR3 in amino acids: CASSTYRREGRDTQYF.

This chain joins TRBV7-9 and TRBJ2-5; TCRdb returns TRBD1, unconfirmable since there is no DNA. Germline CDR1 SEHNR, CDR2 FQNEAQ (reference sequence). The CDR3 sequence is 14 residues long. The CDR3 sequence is CASRNGQGGETQYF. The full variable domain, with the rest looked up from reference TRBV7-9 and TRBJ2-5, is DTGVSQNPRHKITKRGQNVTFRCDPISEHNRLYWYRQTLGQGPEFLTYFQNEAQLEKSRLLSDRFSAERPKGSFSTLEIQRTEQGDSAMYLCASRNGQGGETQYFGPGTRLLVL.

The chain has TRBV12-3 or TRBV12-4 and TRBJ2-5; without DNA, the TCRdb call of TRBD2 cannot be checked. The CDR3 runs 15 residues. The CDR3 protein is CASSRGSGIGETQYF.

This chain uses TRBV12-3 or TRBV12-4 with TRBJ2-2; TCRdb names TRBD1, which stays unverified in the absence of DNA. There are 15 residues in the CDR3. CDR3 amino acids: CASSVRTGGTGELFF.

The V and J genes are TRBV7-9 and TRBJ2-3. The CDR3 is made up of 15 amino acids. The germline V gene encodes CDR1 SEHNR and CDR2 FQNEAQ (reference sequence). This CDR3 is CASSLSTSQTDTQYF.

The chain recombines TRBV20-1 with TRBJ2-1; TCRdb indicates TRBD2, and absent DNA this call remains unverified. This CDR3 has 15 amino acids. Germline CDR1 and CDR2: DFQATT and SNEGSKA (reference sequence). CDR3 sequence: CSARDWRLVVGEQFF.

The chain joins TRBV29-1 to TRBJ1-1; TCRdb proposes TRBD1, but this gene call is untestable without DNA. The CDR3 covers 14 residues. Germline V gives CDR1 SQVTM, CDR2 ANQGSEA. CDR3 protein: CSVETGVWPTEAFF. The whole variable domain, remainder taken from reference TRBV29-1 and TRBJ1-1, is SAVISQKPSRDICQRGTSLTIQCQVDSQVTMMFWYRQQPGQSLTLIATANQGSEATYESGFVIDKFPISRPNLTFSTLTVSNMSPEDSSIYLCSVETGVWPTEAFFGQGTRLTVV.

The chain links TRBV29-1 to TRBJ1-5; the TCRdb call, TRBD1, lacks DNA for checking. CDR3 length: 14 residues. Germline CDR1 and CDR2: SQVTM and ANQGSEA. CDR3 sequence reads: CSVRTGTGFQPQHF.

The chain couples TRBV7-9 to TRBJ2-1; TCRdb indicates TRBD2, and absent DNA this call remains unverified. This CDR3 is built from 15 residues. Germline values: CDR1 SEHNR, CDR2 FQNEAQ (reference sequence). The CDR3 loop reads CASSLAREIIDEQFF. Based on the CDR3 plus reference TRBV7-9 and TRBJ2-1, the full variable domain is DTGVSQNPRHKITKRGQNVTFRCDPISEHNRLYWYRQTLGQGPEFLTYFQNEAQLEKSRLLSDRFSAERPKGSFSTLEIQRTEQGDSAMYLCASSLAREIIDEQFFGPGTRLTVL.

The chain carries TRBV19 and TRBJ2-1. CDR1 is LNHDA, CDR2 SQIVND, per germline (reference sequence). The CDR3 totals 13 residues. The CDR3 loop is CASSIGLHSEQFF.

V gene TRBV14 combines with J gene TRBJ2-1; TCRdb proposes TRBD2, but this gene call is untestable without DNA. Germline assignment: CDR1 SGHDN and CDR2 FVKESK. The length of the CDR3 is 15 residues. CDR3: CASSLIAGVRVEQFF.

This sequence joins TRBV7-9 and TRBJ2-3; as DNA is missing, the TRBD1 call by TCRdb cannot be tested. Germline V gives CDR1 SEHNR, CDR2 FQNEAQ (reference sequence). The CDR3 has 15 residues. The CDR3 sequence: CASSHRAPAGDTQYF. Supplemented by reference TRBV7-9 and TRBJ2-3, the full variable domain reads DTGVSQNPRHKITKRGQNVTFRCDPISEHNRLYWYRQTLGQGPEFLTYFQNEAQLEKSRLLSDRFSAERPKGSFSTLEIQRTEQGDSAMYLCASSHRAPAGDTQYFGPGTRLTVL.

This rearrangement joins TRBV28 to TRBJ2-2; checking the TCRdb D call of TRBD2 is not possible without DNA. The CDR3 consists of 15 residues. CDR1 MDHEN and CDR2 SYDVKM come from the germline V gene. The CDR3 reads CASQPSGRASGELFF.

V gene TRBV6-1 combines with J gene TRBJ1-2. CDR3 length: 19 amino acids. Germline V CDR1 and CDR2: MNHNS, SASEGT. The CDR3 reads CASSLSKAQFVNSNYGYTF.

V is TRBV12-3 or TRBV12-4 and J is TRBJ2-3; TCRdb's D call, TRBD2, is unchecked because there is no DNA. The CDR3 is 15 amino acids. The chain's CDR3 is CASTFTSSGTDTQYF.

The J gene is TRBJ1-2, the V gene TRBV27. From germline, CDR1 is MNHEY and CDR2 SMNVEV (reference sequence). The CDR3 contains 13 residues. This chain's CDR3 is CASSLLSGYGYTF.

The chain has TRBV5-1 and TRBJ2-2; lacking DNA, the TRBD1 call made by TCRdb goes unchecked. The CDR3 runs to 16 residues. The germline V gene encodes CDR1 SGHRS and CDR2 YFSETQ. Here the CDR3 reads CASSLEGRTNTGELFF.